The sequence of this T cell receptor (beta chain) was determined in a study of OX40 agonist ivuxolimab in advanced cancers. Study at large: Averaging 60 years in age, with a range of about 23 to 79, the cohort was approximately 83% male. One hepatocellular carcinoma and two cutaneous melanoma patients partially responded. Study-wide findings and caveats: Certain nonresponders likewise exhibited a low normalized T-cell clonal expansion.

Sequencing was performed with immunoSEQ multiplex PCR; in TCRdb, only in-frame clones are kept and a portion is missing. Here the sample spans tens of thousands of clones, around 77% being singletons. This clone was seen only a few times. Antigen: not known. Sequenced material: CD4+ or CD8+ T cells sorted from blood, taken in a trial of the OX40 agonist ivuxolimab. This receptor was obtained from an adult with an advanced solid tumor such as melanoma, head and neck, liver or kidney cancer.

CDR3 protein: CASSFPPGRGNTEAFF. The CDR3 region has the DNA TGTGCCAGCAGTTTTCCCCCCGGCAGGGGAAACACTGAAGCTTTCTTT. The V call is TRBV28, the J call TRBJ1-1, with D possibly TRBD1 on 6 matching bases. The germline gives CDR1 MDHEN, CDR2 SYDVKM. CDR3 length equals 16 residues. V gave up 3 bases and J gave up 2 bases, with 16 bases separating them.